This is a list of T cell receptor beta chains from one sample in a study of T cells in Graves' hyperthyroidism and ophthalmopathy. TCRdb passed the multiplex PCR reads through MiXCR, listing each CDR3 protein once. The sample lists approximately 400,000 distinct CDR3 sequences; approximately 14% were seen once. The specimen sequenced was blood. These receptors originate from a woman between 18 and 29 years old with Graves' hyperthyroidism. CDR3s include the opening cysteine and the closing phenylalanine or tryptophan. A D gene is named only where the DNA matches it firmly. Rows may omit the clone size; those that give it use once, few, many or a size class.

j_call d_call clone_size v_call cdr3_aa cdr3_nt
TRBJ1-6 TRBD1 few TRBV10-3 CAIGGQGKDNSPLHF TGTGCCATCGGGGGACAGGGGAAGGATAATTCACCCCTCCACTTT
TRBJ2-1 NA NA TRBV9 CASSVDIGNEQFF TGTGCCAGCAGCGTAGACATCGGCAATGAGCAGTTCTTC
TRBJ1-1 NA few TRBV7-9 CASRPLTGTANTEAFF TGTGCCAGCAGGCCCTTAACCGGGACGGCTAACACTGAAGCTTTCTTT
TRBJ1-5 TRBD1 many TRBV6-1 CASSRDRLNSNQPQHF TGTGCCAGCAGTCGGGACAGGTTAAATAGCAATCAGCCCCAGCATTTT
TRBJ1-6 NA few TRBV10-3 CATLGPDRGTLHF TGTGCCACCCTCGGGCCCGACCGGGGAACCCTCCACTTT
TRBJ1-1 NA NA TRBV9 CASSVDRGAEAFF TGTGCCAGCAGCGTAGATCGGGGGGCTGAAGCTTTCTTT
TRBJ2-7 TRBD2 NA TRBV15 CATSTLAGVSYEQYF TGTGCCACCAGCACTCTAGCGGGAGTATCCTACGAGCAGTACTTC
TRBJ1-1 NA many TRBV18 CASCVLDSDTEAFF TGTGCCAGCTGCGTTTTGGACAGCGACACTGAAGCTTTCTTT
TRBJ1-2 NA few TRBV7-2 CASSRLEDPGYTF TGTGCCAGCAGCAGACTGGAGGATCCCGGCTACACCTTC
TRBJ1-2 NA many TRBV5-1 CASSLVPGNYGYTF TGCGCCAGCAGCTTGGTTCCGGGTAACTATGGCTACACCTTC
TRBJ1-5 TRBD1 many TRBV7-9 CASSLAGQFQPQHF TGTGCCAGCAGCTTAGCGGGACAGTTTCAGCCCCAGCATTTT
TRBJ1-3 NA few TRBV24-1 CATSDSAVGNTIYF TGTGCCACCAGTGATTCCGCGGTCGGAAACACCATATATTTT
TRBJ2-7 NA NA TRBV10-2 CASRPTPGVYEQYF TGCGCCAGCAGGCCAACCCCGGGGGTCTACGAGCAGTACTTC
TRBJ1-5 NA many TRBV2 CASSPTRDQPQHF TGTGCCAGCAGTCCTACACGTGATCAGCCCCAGCATTTT
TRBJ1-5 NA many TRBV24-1 CATSDLGGTQPQHF TGTGCCACCAGTGATTTGGGGGGCACTCAGCCCCAGCATTTT
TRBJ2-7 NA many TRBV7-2 CASSSRVFYEQYF TGTGCCAGCAGCTCCCGGGTTTTCTACGAGCAGTACTTC
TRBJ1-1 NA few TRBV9 CASSVEANTEAFF TGTGCCAGCAGCGTAGAAGCGAACACTGAAGCTTTCTTT
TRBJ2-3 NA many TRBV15 CATTPGTSDLTDTQYF TGTGCCACCACCCCCGGGACTTCCGACTTGACAGATACGCAGTATTTT
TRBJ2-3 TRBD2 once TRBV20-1 CSSLAGGPGFRDTQYF TGCAGTAGTCTAGCGGGGGGGCCTGGTTTTAGGGATACGCAGTATTTT
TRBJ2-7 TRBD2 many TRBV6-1 CASSPSGDYEQYF TGTGCCAGCAGTCCTAGCGGAGACTACGAGCAGTATTTC
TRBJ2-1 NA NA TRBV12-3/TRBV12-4 CASSLVTYNEQFF TGTGCCAGCAGTTTAGTTACCTACAATGAGCAGTTCTTC
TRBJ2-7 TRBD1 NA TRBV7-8 CASSPEPGQDSSYEQYF TGTGCCAGCAGCCCGGAACCGGGACAGGATAGCTCCTACGAGCAGTACTTC
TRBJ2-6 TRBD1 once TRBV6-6 CASSYSSGTVFSGANVPTF TGTGCCAGCAGTTACTCGTCCGGGACAGTCTTCTCTGGGGCCAACGTCCCGACTTTC
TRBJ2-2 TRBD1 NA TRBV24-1 CATSDLAGGDGTGELFF TGTGCCACCAGTGATTTGGCAGGGGGCGACGGCACCGGGGAGCTGTTTTTT
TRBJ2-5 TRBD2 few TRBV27 CASSLSSGRARGETQYF TGTGCCAGCAGTTTATCTAGCGGGAGGGCCCGGGGAGAGACCCAGTACTTC
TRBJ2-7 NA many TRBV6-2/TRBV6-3 CASSSQLALESYEQYF TGTGCCAGCAGTTCGCAGCTAGCGTTAGAGTCCTACGAGCAGTACTTC
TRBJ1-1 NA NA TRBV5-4 CASSFRRGMNTEAFF TGTGCCAGCAGCTTTCGTCGGGGCATGAACACTGAAGCTTTCTTT
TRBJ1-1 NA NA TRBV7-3 CASSHPWGGDTEAFF TGTGCCAGCAGCCACCCATGGGGGGGGGACACTGAAGCTTTCTTT
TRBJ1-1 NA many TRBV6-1 CASSRAEAFF TGTGCCAGCAGCAGGGCTGAAGCTTTCTTT
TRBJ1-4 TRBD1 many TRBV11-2 CASRVPFRGTGDEKLFF TGTGCCAGCAGGGTCCCCTTCAGGGGGACAGGGGATGAAAAACTGTTTTTT
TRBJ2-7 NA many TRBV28 CASTKPGTTYEQYF TGTGCCAGCACCAAACCCGGGACAACCTACGAGCAGTACTTC
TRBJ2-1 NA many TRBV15 CATSRAVGDFNEQFF TGTGCCACCAGCAGAGCAGTTGGGGACTTCAATGAGCAGTTCTTC
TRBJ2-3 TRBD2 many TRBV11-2 CASSSRRGGIRTDTQYF TGTGCCAGCAGCTCCCGCCGGGGGGGGATTAGGACAGATACGCAGTATTTT
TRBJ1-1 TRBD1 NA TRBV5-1 CASSFQPTGEYTEAFF TGCGCCAGCAGCTTCCAACCGACAGGGGAATACACTGAAGCTTTCTTT
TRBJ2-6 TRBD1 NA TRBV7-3 CASSLTRGGTGRMDGANVLTF TGTGCCAGCAGCTTAACACGAGGGGGGACAGGGCGAATGGATGGGGCCAACGTCCTGACTTTC
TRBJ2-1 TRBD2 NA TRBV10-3 CAIRKLAGGGDEQFF TGTGCCATCAGAAAGCTAGCGGGGGGGGGTGATGAGCAGTTCTTC
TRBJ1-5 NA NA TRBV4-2 CASSQVLRGNLGDQPQHF TGTGCCAGCAGCCAAGTTTTGAGGGGAAACCTCGGGGATCAGCCCCAGCATTTT
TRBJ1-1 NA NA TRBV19 CASKSGGRMNTEAFF TGTGCCAGTAAGTCCGGAGGCCGCATGAACACTGAAGCTTTCTTT
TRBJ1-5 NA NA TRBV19 CATATIGQPQHF TGTGCCACCGCTACGATAGGGCAGCCCCAGCATTTT
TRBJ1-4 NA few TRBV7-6 CASSLAGYEKLFF TGTGCCAGCAGCTTAGCGGGTTATGAAAAACTGTTTTTT
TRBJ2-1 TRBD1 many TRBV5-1 CASSLRVTGDYNEQFF TGCGCCAGCAGCTTGAGAGTGACAGGGGACTACAATGAGCAGTTCTTC
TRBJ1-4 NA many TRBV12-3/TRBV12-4 CASSLTGNEKLFF TGTGCCAGCAGTTTAACAGGGAATGAAAAACTGTTTTTT
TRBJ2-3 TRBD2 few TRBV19 CASSILAGGRGDTQYF TGTGCCAGTAGTATACTAGCGGGAGGACGAGGGGATACGCAGTATTTT
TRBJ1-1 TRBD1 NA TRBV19 CASTFTWDRFSFDEAFF TGTGCCAGTACCTTCACCTGGGACAGATTCTCCTTCGATGAAGCTTTCTTT
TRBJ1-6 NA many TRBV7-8 CASSSSRAGSSPLHF TGTGCCAGCAGCTCTTCTCGCGCGGGTAGTTCACCCCTCCACTTT
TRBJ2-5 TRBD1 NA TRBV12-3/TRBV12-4 CASSLRQGQETQYF TGTGCCAGCAGTCTGAGACAGGGGCAAGAGACCCAGTACTTC
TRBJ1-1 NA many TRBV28 CASTMGGHTEAFF TGTGCCAGCACCATGGGGGGACACACTGAAGCTTTCTTT
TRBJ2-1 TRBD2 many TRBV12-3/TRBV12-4 CASSSGLAGIMTNEQFF TGTGCCAGCAGTTCCGGACTAGCGGGAATCATGACCAATGAGCAGTTCTTC